Listed below are T cell receptor beta chains from one sample, sequenced in a study of blood T cell repertoires in COVID-19. Produced via immunoSEQ multiplex PCR; TCRdb's table is partial and in-frame only. This sample has 430,000 or so clones, with approximately 90% found just once. Source material: PBMCs or T cells enriched from blood (not recorded which). All receptors derive from a woman in her thirties or forties who had recovered from COVID-19. Both conserved end residues are part of each CDR3.

v_call cdr3_aa
TRBV10-3 CAISESLDLNEQFF
TRBV29-1 CSVGGRDGPQHF
TRBV7-9 CASSVPTGSTDTQYF
TRBV11-2 CASSLVSGRYEQYF
TRBV7-6 CASSLQGSGGNTIYF
TRBV15 CATSRDRGLYYGYTF
TRBV4-3 CASSQRTGANASPYGYTF
TRBV4-3 CASSQGGVGSGNTIYF
TRBV9 CASSVDLGGRYTF
TRBV3-1/TRBV3-2 CASSQLGTGDSPLHF
TRBV6-1 CASSEVRGTEAFF
TRBV14 CASSRRQGMTPDLSYEQYF
TRBV11-2 CASSLGQPYEQYF
TRBV12-3/TRBV12-4 CASSGGSDYEQYF
TRBV5-1 CASSRASGTSPDTQYF
TRBV12-5 CASAFGLASGYNEQFF
TRBV18 CASSSGRESNQPQHF
TRBV6-2/TRBV6-3 CASSYSRRMEGPYNEQFF
TRBV30 CAWRVPGELFF
TRBV7-2 CASSWIALAGGYEQYF
TRBV6-5 CAPRPGGNQETQYF
TRBV4-2 CASSQGTESNYGYTF
TRBV5-4 CASSDLSSDEKLFF
TRBV27 CASSLRRSSGNTIYF
TRBV6-6 CASSDRGMNTEAFF
TRBV10-3 CASTNSRIQETQYF
TRBV7-2 CASSLREGGGEKLFF
TRBV30 CAWRGGPNTEAFF
TRBV5-1 CASSNEGRETQYF
TRBV5-1 CASSLAPGTIPDTQYF
TRBV27 CASSLNRAGGNTIYF
TRBV19 CATNSRRGNQPQHF
TRBV5-4 CASSPQGANSGNTIYF
TRBV15 CATSRERGEDYEQYF
TRBV7-2 CASSLEPGGTYEQYF
TRBV28 CASMDRAYGYTF
TRBV24-1 CATSDLGRGYTGELFF
TRBV7-2 CASSPRSNQPQHF
TRBV7-9 CASTLTMTGDEQYF
TRBV5-4 CASSLAAGEKLFF
TRBV2 CASSVDKSTDTQYF